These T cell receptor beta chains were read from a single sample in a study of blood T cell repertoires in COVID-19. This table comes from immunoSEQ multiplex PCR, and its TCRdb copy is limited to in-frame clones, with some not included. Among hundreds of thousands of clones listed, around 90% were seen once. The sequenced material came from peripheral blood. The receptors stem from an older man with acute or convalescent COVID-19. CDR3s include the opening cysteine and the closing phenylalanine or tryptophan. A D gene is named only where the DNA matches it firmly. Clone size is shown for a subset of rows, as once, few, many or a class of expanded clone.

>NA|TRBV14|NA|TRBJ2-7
CASSQASGLSGEQYF
TGTGCCAGCAGCCAAGCCTCCGGACTGTCCGGCGAGCAGTACTTC
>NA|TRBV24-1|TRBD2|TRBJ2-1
CATSDVAGEANEQFF
TGTGCCACCAGTGACGTAGCGGGGGAAGCCAATGAGCAGTTCTTC
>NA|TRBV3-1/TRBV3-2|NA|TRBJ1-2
CASSPTGRYGYTF
TGTGCCAGCAGCCCGACCGGGAGATATGGCTACACCTTC
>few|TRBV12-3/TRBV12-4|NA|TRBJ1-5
CASSFNRDQPQHF
TGTGCCAGCAGTTTTAACCGCGATCAGCCCCAGCATTTT
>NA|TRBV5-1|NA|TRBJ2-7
CASSLDSPTTVTGQYF
TGCGCCAGCAGCTTGGACTCCCCAACCACGGTAACCGGGCAGTACTTC
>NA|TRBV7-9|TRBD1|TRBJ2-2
CASRKQGAGGELFF
TGTGCCAGCAGAAAACAGGGGGCTGGCGGGGAGCTGTTTTTT
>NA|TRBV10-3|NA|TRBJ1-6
CATMGHQSSYNSPLHF
TGTGCCACCATGGGACACCAGAGCTCCTATAATTCACCCCTCCACTTT
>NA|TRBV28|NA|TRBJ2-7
CASLGASYEQYF
TGTGCCAGCCTAGGGGCCTCCTACGAGCAGTACTTC
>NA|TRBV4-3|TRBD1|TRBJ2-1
CASSQVRGPWDEQFF
TGCGCCAGCAGCCAAGTCAGGGGGCCATGGGATGAGCAGTTCTTC
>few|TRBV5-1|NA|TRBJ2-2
CASSLETRGLMTGELFF
TGCGCCAGCAGCTTGGAGACGCGGGGTTTGATGACCGGGGAGCTGTTTTTT
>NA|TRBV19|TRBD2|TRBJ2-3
CASSMRTSGTVTDTQYF
TGTGCCAGTAGTATGCGGACTAGCGGGACAGTAACGGATACGCAGTATTTT
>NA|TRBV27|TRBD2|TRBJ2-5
CASSPLAGVGETQYF
TGTGCCAGCAGTCCCCTAGCGGGAGTTGGAGAGACCCAGTACTTC
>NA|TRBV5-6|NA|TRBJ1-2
CASSLGGFPGYTF
TGTGCCAGCAGCTTGGGAGGGTTTCCTGGCTACACCTTC
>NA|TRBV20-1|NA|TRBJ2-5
CSASALETQYF
TGCAGTGCTAGTGCACTAGAGACCCAGTACTTC
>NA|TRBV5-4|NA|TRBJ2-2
CASRLGSGNGPGELFF
TGTGCCAGCAGGCTAGGGTCCGGGAATGGTCCCGGGGAGCTGTTTTTT
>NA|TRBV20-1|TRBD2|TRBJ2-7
CSASLAESLLYF
TGCAGTGCTAGTCTAGCGGAGAGCCTTTTGTACTTC
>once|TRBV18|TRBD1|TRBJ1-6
CASSPGTGTPLHF
TGTGCCAGCTCGCCCGGGACAGGGACACCCCTCCACTTT
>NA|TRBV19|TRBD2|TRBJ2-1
CASSISGTSGYNEQFF
TGTGCCAGTAGTATATCCGGGACTAGCGGCTATAATGAGCAGTTCTTC
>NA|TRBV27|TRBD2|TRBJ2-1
CASRLAGAPGEQFF
TGTGCCAGCAGGCTAGCGGGAGCCCCAGGTGAGCAGTTCTTC
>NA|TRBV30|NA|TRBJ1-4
CACITVGPQGKLFF
TGTGCCTGCATAACGGTGGGGCCGCAGGGAAAACTGTTTTTT
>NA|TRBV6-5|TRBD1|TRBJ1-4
CASRQGVGEKLFF
TGTGCCAGCAGACAGGGGGTGGGTGAAAAACTGTTTTTT
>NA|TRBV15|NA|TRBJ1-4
CATTQGNNEKLFF
TGTGCCACCACTCAGGGAAATAATGAAAAACTGTTTTTT
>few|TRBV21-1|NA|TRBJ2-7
CASSKGATGCSYEQYF
TGTGCCAGCAGCAAGGGGGCGACAGGGTGCTCCTACGAGCAGTACTTC
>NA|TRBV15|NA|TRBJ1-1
CATSRDRWNTEAFF
TGTGCCACCAGCAGAGACCGGTGGAACACTGAAGCTTTCTTT
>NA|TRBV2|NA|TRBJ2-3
CASSTPGTDTQYF
TGTGCCAGCAGTACCCCGGGCACAGATACGCAGTATTTT
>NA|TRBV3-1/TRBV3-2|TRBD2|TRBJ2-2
CASSQEWREGGTGELFF
TGTGCCAGCAGCCAAGAATGGCGGGAGGGGGGCACCGGGGAGCTGTTTTTT
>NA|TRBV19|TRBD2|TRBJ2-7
CASSMKRTRHNYEQYF
TGTGCCAGTAGTATGAAGAGGACTAGACACAACTACGAGCAGTACTTC
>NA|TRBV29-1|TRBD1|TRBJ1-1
CSVGDRGRGAFF
TGCAGCGTCGGGGACAGGGGGCGGGGTGCTTTCTTT
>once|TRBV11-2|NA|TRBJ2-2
CASSPVRASTGELFF
TGTGCCAGCAGCCCCGTCAGAGCGAGCACCGGGGAGCTGTTTTTT
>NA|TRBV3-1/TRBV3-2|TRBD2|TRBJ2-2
CASSQPGLAGFTGELFF
TGTGCCAGCAGCCAACCTGGACTAGCGGGATTTACCGGGGAGCTGTTTTTT
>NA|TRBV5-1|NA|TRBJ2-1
CASSFGGNNNEQFF
TGCGCCAGCAGCTTTGGCGGGAACAACAATGAGCAGTTCTTC
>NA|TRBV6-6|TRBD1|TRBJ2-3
CASSSRDSRDTQYF
TGTGCCAGCAGTTCACGGGACAGCCGAGATACGCAGTATTTT
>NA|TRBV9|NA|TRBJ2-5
CASSVEGVQETQYF
TGTGCCAGCAGCGTAGAAGGGGTACAAGAGACCCAGTACTTC
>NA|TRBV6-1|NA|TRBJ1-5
CASSWGMGQAQPQHF
TGTGCCAGCAGTTGGGGTATGGGGCAGGCTCAGCCCCAGCATTTT
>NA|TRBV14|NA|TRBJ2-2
CASSLDVGGTGELFF
TGTGCCAGCAGCCTGGACGTCGGAGGCACCGGGGAGCTGTTTTTT
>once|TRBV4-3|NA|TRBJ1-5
CASSQDLSRGYQPQHF
TGCGCCAGCAGCCAAGATTTGAGCCGGGGATATCAGCCCCAGCATTTT
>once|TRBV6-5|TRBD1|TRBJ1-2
CASSLRQGDGYTF
TGTGCCAGCAGCCTCCGACAGGGTGATGGCTACACCTTC
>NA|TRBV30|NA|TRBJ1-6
CAWSATGYNSPLHF
TGTGCCTGGAGTGCGACAGGTTATAATTCACCCCTCCACTTT
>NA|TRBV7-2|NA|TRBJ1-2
CASSFGRGGRDYTF
TGTGCCAGCAGCTTCGGTCGCGGCGGACGGGACTACACCTTC
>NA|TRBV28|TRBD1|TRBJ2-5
CASSIPGQGSGTQYF
TGTGCCAGCTCCATTCCGGGACAGGGAAGTGGGACCCAGTACTTC
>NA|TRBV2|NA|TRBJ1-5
CASSDRASDQPQHF
TGTGCCAGCAGTGACAGGGCTTCCGATCAGCCCCAGCATTTT
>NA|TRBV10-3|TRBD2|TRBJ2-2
CAISYGLAGAQGGELFF
TGTGCCATCAGTTACGGACTAGCGGGGGCCCAGGGAGGGGAGCTGTTTTTT
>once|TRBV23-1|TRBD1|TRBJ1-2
CASSQNLDRGYLCYGYTF
TGCGCCAGCAGTCAAAACCTTGACAGGGGGTACCTTTGCTATGGCTACACCTTC
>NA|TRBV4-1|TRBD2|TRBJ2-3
CASSPTRLAGGPGTQYF
TGCGCCAGCAGCCCTACCAGACTAGCGGGAGGGCCAGGTACGCAGTATTTT